This T cell receptor (beta chain) appears in the sequencing data of a study of blood T cell repertoires in COVID-19. Across the study: PBMCs, B-cell-depleted T cells, or T cells provided the cDNA or gDNA that made up the material.

Unmatched junction bases numbered 7, after V lost 4 bases and J lost 3 bases. Germline CDR1 reads SGHRS; CDR2 reads YFSETQ. The CDR3 has 15 residues. TCRdb keeps only in-frame clones here, not all; method: immunoSEQ multiplex PCR. The sample carries some 400,000 clones, roughly 86% recorded once. Enrolled during active infection, Seattle patients were then followed longitudinally. The chain employs TRBV5-1 and TRBJ2-1; 7 bases align to TRBD1. Material: peripheral blood. This receptor was obtained from a woman aged 60 to 75 with COVID-19, enrolled during active disease. CDR3 in DNA: TGCGCCAGCAGCAGAACCGGGACAGACTACAATGAGCAGTTCTTC. Its translation is CASSRTGTDYNEQFF. The full variable domain, completed using reference TRBV5-1 and TRBJ2-1, is KAGVTQTPRYLIKTRGQQVTLSCSPISGHRSVSWYQQTPGQGLQFLFEYFSETQRNKGNFPGRFSGRQFSNSRSEMNVSTLELGDSALYLCASSRTGTDYNEQFFGPGTRLTVL.